This TCR beta chain was recovered during a study of Tregs in tolerant kidney transplant recipients (dated 2019 in TCRdb). For context, the study as a whole: Related donors were used in the transplants with nonmyeloablative bone marrow transplantation, and mixed chimerism was transient in the human trials. The study used TCRbeta sequencing to identify donor-specific regulatory T cells before combined kidney and bone marrow transplantation, then tracked those cells after transplant.

Broader findings and caveats from the paper: The study was limited by small patient numbers, and the findings need validation in larger populations and under other immunosuppression protocols. In tolerant patients, donor-specific Tregs expanded more than Tregs overall, which suggests antigen-driven rather than nonspecific expansion. Biological reproducibility was not examined directly, but technical replication error appeared to be minimal. The most biologically relevant and donor-specific TCRbeta repertoire appeared to be identified by expanding Tregs with activated donor B cells. PCR primers changed over time for some patients, so nucleotide-level comparison across those patients' samples was not possible.

Its CDR3 holds 16 amino acids, cysteine through phenylalanine. Left in the record is the CDR3 DNA by itself, 48 bases read in frame from the first base. CDR1 and CDR2 are drawn from the germline V gene (reference sequence): LNHDA, SQIVND. V is cut back by 5 bases and J by 6 bases, with 11 bases in the junction unmatched. Genomic DNA was extracted from sorted cells with the QIAGEN DNeasy Blood and Tissue Kit for TCRbeta CDR3 sequencing. High-throughput TCRbeta CDR3 sequencing, including PCR amplification with bias correction and internal controls, was performed commercially through immunoSEQ. The original pipeline was this. Unique productive TCRbeta sequences were defined by CDR3 nucleotide sequence when primers matched and otherwise by CDR3 amino acid sequence together with Vbeta and Jbeta genes. To correct sorting error, sequences shared between sorted populations at a frequency ratio of 2:1 or less were removed; the rest were assigned to the higher population. A sequence counted as donor-reactive if, in CFSE-low cells, the sequence had a frequency of at least 0.01% and was expanded at least 5-fold compared with unstimulated cells. Repertoire divergence was quantified by Jensen-Shannon divergence using the top 100 TCRbeta sequences ranked by frequency. For samples with multiple sequencing runs, sorting error was corrected in each run separately before the runs were combined. What TCRdb holds here is the immuneACCESS table cut down to in-frame rearrangements. Part of the clones is not present; checked against another copy, under half of the missing clones reflect an unresolved V gene, and the others are unexplained. V, J and clone size derive from that table, while D and trimming were established from the DNA sequence. The sample records some 66,000 clones, just under 95% of which are singletons. Roughly 11% of the sample comes from the top ten.

Explained via the paper, the time point label denotes: blood sample drawn before combined kidney and bone marrow transplant. Thawed PBMCs were FACS-sorted into unstimulated Tregs (CD4+CD25+CD127-), CD4+ non-Tregs (CD4+CD25-), CD4 cells and CD8 cells. The patients were a few recipients of combined kidney and bone marrow transplants from the ITN036ST trial, and samples were available only for these trial subjects. Healthy control blood was processed by Ficoll density gradient to PBMCs and cryopreserved; patient PBMCs were collected before and after transplant. Details on this clone: Its antigen has not been determined. No qualities accompany the bases; no much larger clone lies one base away.

This TCR derives from a human donor who received a combined kidney and bone marrow transplant. This sample comprised CD8+ T cells from blood, obtained before the transplant. The V and J segments used are TRBV19 and TRBJ2-1; TRBD1 aligns with 9 central bases. The CDR3 has the sequence CASSLTGTGRVNEQFF. Here is the DNA: TGTGCCAGTAGTCTTACCGGGACAGGGAGAGTCAATGAGCAGTTCTTC.